This is a list of T cell receptor beta chains from one sample in a study of blood T cell repertoires in COVID-19. Using immunoSEQ multiplex PCR, the repertoire was profiled, and TCRdb retains in-frame clones only, with some absent. This sample has approximately 500,000 clones, with roughly 89% found just once. The material sequenced was peripheral blood. Receptor source: a young man with COVID-19, enrolled during active disease. Both conserved end residues are part of each CDR3. The order of the fields is clone size, D gene, J gene, V gene, CDR3 DNA, CDR3 protein. A D gene is named only where the DNA matches it firmly. Size is omitted from some rows. Given values are once, few, many or a class for expanded clones.

.	.	TRBJ1-2	TRBV9	TGTGCCAGCAGCGTAGAAGATGAGGGATATGGCTACACCTTC	CASSVEDEGYGYTF
.	.	TRBJ2-1	TRBV20-1	TGCAGTGCTAGTTTCGCGGGATCCTACAATGAGCAGTTCTTC	CSASFAGSYNEQFF
.	TRBD1	TRBJ1-1	TRBV25-1	TGTGCCAGCTCAGGGGGAGACACTGAAGCTTTCTTT	CASSGGDTEAFF
.	.	TRBJ1-2	TRBV10-3	TGTGCCATCAGTGGGACAGTTGACTATGGCTACACCTTC	CAISGTVDYGYTF
.	TRBD1	TRBJ1-3	TRBV11-2	TGTGCCAGCAGCTACCGGACAGGGACGGGTCTCGGAAACACCATATATTTT	CASSYRTGTGLGNTIYF
.	.	TRBJ2-1	TRBV6-5	TGTGCCAGCAGTTGGGGAGGTGAGCAGTTCTTC	CASSWGGEQFF
.	TRBD1	TRBJ2-7	TRBV24-1	TGTGCCACCAGTGCCCGGGACAGGGGCACCTACGAGCAGTACTTC	CATSARDRGTYEQYF
.	TRBD2	TRBJ2-1	TRBV5-1	TGCGCCAGCAGCTTGGCCGCGGGAGGTTACAATGAGCAGTTCTTC	CASSLAAGGYNEQFF
.	.	TRBJ1-6	TRBV2	TGTGCCAGCGGTATCGGGGGTGATAATTCACCCCTCCACTTT	CASGIGGDNSPLHF
few	TRBD1	TRBJ1-5	TRBV6-5	TGTGCCAGCAGTCATGACAGGGGAGGCAATCAGCCCCAGCATTTT	CASSHDRGGNQPQHF
.	TRBD2	TRBJ2-2	TRBV18	TGTGCCAGCTCACCTAGACTAGCGGACACCGGGGAGCTGTTTTTT	CASSPRLADTGELFF
.	TRBD1	TRBJ1-1	TRBV18	TGTGCCAGCTCACCTACCAGGGGGCAGGACACTGAAGCTTTCTTT	CASSPTRGQDTEAFF
.	TRBD2	TRBJ2-1	TRBV3-1/TRBV3-2	TGTGCCAGCAGCCAAGTTCGGACTAGAATGGGCAATGAGCAGTTCTTC	CASSQVRTRMGNEQFF
.	.	TRBJ2-7	TRBV10-2	TGCGCCAGCGCTCGGGTTCTATCCTACGAGCAGTACTTC	CASARVLSYEQYF
.	.	TRBJ2-7	TRBV24-1	TGTGCCACCAGTGCAGGGGCTCCCTACGAGCAGTACTTC	CATSAGAPYEQYF
.	.	TRBJ1-6	TRBV7-6	TGTGCCAGCAGCTTAAGGTCAGGGAATAATTCACCCCTCCACTTT	CASSLRSGNNSPLHF
.	.	TRBJ2-5	TRBV7-6	TGTGCCAGCAGCTTAGACCCGTGGGGCCCCCAAGAGACCCAGTACTTC	CASSLDPWGPQETQYF
.	TRBD1	TRBJ2-7	TRBV2	TGTGCCAGCAGCCTGGGACAGGGAACCTACGAGCAGTACTTC	CASSLGQGTYEQYF